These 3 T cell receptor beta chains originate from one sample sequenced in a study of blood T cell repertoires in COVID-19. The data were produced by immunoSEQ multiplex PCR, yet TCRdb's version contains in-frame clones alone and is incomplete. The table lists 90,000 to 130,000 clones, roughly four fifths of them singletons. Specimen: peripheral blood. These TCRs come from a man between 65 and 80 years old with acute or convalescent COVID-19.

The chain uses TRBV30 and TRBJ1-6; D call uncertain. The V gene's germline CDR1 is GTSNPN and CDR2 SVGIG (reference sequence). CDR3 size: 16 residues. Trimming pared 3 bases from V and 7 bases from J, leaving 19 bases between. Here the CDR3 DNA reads TGTGCCTGGAGAAGAAGGGTAGGGTCGGGGAATTCACCCCTCCACTTT. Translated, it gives CAWRRRVGSGNSPLHF.

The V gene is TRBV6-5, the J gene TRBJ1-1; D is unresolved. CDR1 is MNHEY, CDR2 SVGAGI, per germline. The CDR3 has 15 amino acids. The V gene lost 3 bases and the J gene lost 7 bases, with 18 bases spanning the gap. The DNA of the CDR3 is TGTGCCAGCAGTTATATTAGGTCCGGAGGTATTGAAGCTTTCTTT. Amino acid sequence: CASSYIRSGGIEAFF.

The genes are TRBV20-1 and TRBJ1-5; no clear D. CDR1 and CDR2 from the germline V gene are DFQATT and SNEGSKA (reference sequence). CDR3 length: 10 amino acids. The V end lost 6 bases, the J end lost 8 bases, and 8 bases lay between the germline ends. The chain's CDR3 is CSANMEPQHF. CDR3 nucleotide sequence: TGCAGTGCAAACATGGAGCCCCAGCATTTT.